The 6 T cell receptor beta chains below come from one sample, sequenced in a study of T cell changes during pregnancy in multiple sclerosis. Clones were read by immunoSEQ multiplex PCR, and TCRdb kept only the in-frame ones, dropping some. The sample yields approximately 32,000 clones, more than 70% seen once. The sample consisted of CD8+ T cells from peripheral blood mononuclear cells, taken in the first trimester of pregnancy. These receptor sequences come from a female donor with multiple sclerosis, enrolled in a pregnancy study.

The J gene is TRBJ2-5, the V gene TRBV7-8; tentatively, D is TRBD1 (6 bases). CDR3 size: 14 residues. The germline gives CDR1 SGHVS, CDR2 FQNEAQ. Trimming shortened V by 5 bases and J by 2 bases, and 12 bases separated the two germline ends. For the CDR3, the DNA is TGTGCCAGCAGCCGTAAAGGACAGCAAGAGACCCAGTACTTC. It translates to CASSRKGQQETQYF.

The DNA of the CDR3 is TGTGCCAGCAGTTACACAGGGTTAGAGCAGTACTTC. It translates to CASSYTGLEQYF. V is TRBV2 and J is TRBJ2-7, with D tentatively TRBD1 (6 bases). Trimming removed 5 bases from V and 7 bases from J, with 12 bases in between. The germline V gene has CDR1 SNHLY and CDR2 FYNNEI. There are 12 residues in the CDR3. The full variable domain, in which reference TRBV2 and TRBJ2-7 provide the parts outside the CDR3, is EPEVTQTPSHQVTQMGQEVILRCVPISNHLYFYWYRQILGQKVEFLVSFYNNEISEKSEIFDDQFSVERPDGSNFTLKIRSTKLEDSAMYFCASSYTGLEQYFGPGTRLTVT.

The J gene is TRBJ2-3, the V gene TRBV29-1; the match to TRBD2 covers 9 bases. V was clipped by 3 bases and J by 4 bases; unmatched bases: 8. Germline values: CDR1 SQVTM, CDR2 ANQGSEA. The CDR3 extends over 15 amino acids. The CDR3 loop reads CSVDPGLAYPDTQYF. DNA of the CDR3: TGCAGCGTTGACCCCGGACTAGCGTACCCAGATACGCAGTATTTT.

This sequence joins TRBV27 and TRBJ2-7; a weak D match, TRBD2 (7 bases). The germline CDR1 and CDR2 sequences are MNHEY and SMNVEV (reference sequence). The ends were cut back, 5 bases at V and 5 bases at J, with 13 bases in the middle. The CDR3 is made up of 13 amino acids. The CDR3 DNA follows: TGTGCCAGCAGTCCGGGGGGCCGACACGAGCAGTACTTC. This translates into CASSPGGRHEQYF.

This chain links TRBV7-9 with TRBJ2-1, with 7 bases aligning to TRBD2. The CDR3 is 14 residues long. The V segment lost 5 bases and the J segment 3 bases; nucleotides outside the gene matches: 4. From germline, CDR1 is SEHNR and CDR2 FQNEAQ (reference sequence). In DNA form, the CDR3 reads TGTGCCAGCAGCGCCCTAGCGGACTACAATGAGCAGTTCTTC. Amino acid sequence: CASSALADYNEQFF.

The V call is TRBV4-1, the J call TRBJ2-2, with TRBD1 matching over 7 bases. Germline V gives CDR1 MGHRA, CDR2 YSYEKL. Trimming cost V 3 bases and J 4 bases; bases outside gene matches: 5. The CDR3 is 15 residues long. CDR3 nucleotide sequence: TGCGCCAGCAGCCACCGGGACAGTGGCACCGGGGAGCTGTTTTTT. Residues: CASSHRDSGTGELFF.